This TCR beta chain was documented in a study of beta chain features in type 1 diabetes. Expressed TCRB transcripts were sequenced after all isolated RNA was converted to cDNA. Naive, central memory and regulatory T cell samples came to a mean of approximately 3.3 million reads. Method: immunoSEQ multiplex PCR; TCRdb's copy keeps in-frame clones and lacks some. The sample lists under 250,000 clones, about 14% occurring once. Sorted CD4+ subsets: naive, central memory, regulatory, stem cell-like memory (CD45RO/CCR7/CD25/CD127/CD95/CD27 panel). Points on this clone: The antigen is undetermined.

Overall study results and limits: Shortening of TCRB CDR3s, moderate but significant, appeared in all four CD4+ subsets of Type 1 diabetes patients. At VDJ recombination sites, type 1 diabetes patients had fewer insertions and more deleted nucleotides. Within the patient group, naive, central memory and Treg TCRB repertoires appeared more similar to each other than within healthy donors.

CDR3 length: 13 residues. Germline V gives CDR1 MNHEY, CDR2 SVGAGI. The V end lost 3 bases, the J end lost 3 bases, and 3 bases lay between the germline ends. The sample taken for sequencing was naive CD4+ T cells from blood. This sequence joins TRBV6-5 and TRBJ2-6; D gene ambiguous. The receptor comes from a man younger than 45 with type 1 diabetes. The CDR3 spells CASSYRGANVLTF. In DNA, the CDR3 is TGTGCCAGCAGTTATCGTGGGGCCAACGTCCTGACTTTC.